A selection of T cell receptor beta chains follows, all from one sample in a study of cytomegalovirus exposure and HLA in healthy donors. The method was immunoSEQ multiplex PCR; TCRdb's version includes in-frame clones alone and lacks a portion of them. The sample has about 170,000 clones; 70% to 90% are singletons. Sequenced: PBMCs. The receptors derive from a woman aged 18-35 years in good health and CMV-seronegative. Each CDR3 is given with its conserved first and last residue. A D gene is named only where the DNA matches it firmly. Part of the rows lack a size; the others show once, few, many or a class for expanded clones.

clone_size j_call d_call v_call cdr3_aa cdr3_nt
few TRBJ1-5 TRBD1 TRBV6-7 CASSARDSDYSNQPQHF TGTGCCAGCAGTGCCCGGGACAGCGACTATAGCAATCAGCCCCAGCATTTT
. TRBJ1-4 . TRBV2 CASSEFSGGIEKLFF TGTGCCAGCAGTGAATTTAGCGGTGGGATTGAAAAACTGTTTTTT
few TRBJ2-1 . TRBV15 CATSRESSYNEQFF TGTGCCACCAGCAGAGAGAGCTCCTACAATGAGCAGTTCTTC
. TRBJ2-1 TRBD2 TRBV10-1 CASSESRGSSVYNEQFF TGCGCCAGCAGTGAGTCGCGGGGGAGCTCCGTCTACAATGAGCAGTTCTTC
. TRBJ2-2 TRBD1 TRBV6-4 CASSDRGTEITGELFF TGTGCCAGCAGTGACAGAGGGACAGAGATCACCGGGGAGCTGTTTTTT
. TRBJ1-5 . TRBV27 CASSLTGFGNQPQHF TGTGCCAGCAGTTTGACGGGGTTTGGGAATCAGCCCCAGCATTTT
once TRBJ2-7 . TRBV10-3 CATRGPQPTEQYF TGTGCCACCCGAGGGCCGCAGCCAACCGAGCAGTACTTC
. TRBJ2-2 TRBD1 TRBV19 CASYPGQAGELFF TGTGCCAGTTACCCGGGACAGGCCGGGGAGCTGTTTTTT
. TRBJ2-2 . TRBV5-4 CASSLARDGTGELFF TGTGCCAGCAGCTTGGCTCGAGACGGGACCGGGGAGCTGTTTTTT
. TRBJ2-2 . TRBV28 CASSLRLAVGELFF TGTGCCAGCAGTTTAAGGCTCGCGGTCGGGGAGCTGTTTTTT
. TRBJ1-1 . TRBV13 CASSARQGLNTEAFF TGTGCCAGCAGCGCTCGCCAGGGCTTGAACACTGAAGCTTTCTTT
. TRBJ2-1 TRBD1 TRBV5-1 CASRRPGQGLDEQFF TGCGCCAGCAGACGACCTGGACAGGGACTCGATGAGCAGTTCTTC
. TRBJ2-7 . TRBV6-6 CASSPTESYEQYF TGTGCCAGCAGTCCGACAGAGTCCTACGAGCAGTACTTC
. TRBJ2-7 TRBD1 TRBV28 CASSFPGTGGREQYF TGTGCCAGCAGTTTCCCCGGGACAGGGGGCAGGGAGCAGTACTTC
. TRBJ2-7 TRBD2 TRBV5-6 CASSLRRGSSYEQYF TGTGCCAGCAGCTTGAGGCGGGGGTCCTCCTACGAGCAGTACTTC
. TRBJ2-3 TRBD2 TRBV5-6 CASSLARSSGRGRGQYF TGTGCCAGCAGCTTGGCCCGATCTAGCGGGAGGGGGCGGGGGCAGTATTTT
. TRBJ1-1 . TRBV6-1 CASRESGQYIAFF TGTGCCAGCAGGGAATCTGGACAGTACATCGCTTTCTTT
. TRBJ2-3 . TRBV9 CASSVGSRQGTDTQYF TGTGCCAGCAGCGTAGGTTCCCGACAGGGCACAGATACGCAGTATTTT
. TRBJ1-2 TRBD1 TRBV28 CASSFGRGYYGYTF TGTGCCAGCAGTTTCGGCAGGGGGTACTATGGCTACACCTTC
. TRBJ2-1 TRBD1 TRBV5-1 CASSGQGADEQFF TGCGCCAGCAGCGGGCAGGGGGCCGATGAGCAGTTCTTC
. TRBJ2-1 . TRBV7-2 CASGLLDNFNYNEQFF TGTGCCAGCGGCCTTTTAGACAATTTCAACTACAATGAGCAGTTCTTC
. TRBJ1-1 . TRBV28 CASSLEEQGRTEAFF TGTGCCAGCAGTTTGGAGGAACAGGGTAGGACTGAAGCTTTCTTT
. TRBJ2-7 . TRBV18 CASSPPGHSYEQYF TGTGCCAGCTCACCACCCGGACACTCCTACGAGCAGTACTTC
. TRBJ2-5 . TRBV5-6 CASSIKETQYF TGTGCCAGCAGCATAAAAGAGACCCAGTACTTC
. TRBJ2-7 TRBD1 TRBV6-1 CASSEEGQGAREQYF TGTGCCAGCAGTGAAGAGGGACAGGGGGCGCGTGAGCAGTACTTC
. TRBJ2-1 TRBD2 TRBV2 CASSEWAGGPNEQFF TGTGCCAGCAGTGAATGGGCGGGAGGGCCTAATGAGCAGTTCTTC
few TRBJ2-2 . TRBV2 CASNYLTGELFF TGTGCCAGCAATTATCTCACCGGGGAGCTGTTTTTT
. TRBJ2-3 . TRBV7-6 CASNDQVRGGSTQYF TGTGCCAGCAACGACCAGGTCCGAGGAGGGTCTACGCAGTATTTT
. TRBJ1-4 TRBD1 TRBV5-6 CASSTGGTGGEKLFF TGTGCCAGCAGCACTGGGGGGACAGGGGGCGAAAAACTGTTTTTT
. TRBJ2-7 TRBD1 TRBV27 CASRFDRGGFYEQYF TGTGCCAGCAGATTCGACAGGGGGGGTTTCTACGAGCAGTACTTC